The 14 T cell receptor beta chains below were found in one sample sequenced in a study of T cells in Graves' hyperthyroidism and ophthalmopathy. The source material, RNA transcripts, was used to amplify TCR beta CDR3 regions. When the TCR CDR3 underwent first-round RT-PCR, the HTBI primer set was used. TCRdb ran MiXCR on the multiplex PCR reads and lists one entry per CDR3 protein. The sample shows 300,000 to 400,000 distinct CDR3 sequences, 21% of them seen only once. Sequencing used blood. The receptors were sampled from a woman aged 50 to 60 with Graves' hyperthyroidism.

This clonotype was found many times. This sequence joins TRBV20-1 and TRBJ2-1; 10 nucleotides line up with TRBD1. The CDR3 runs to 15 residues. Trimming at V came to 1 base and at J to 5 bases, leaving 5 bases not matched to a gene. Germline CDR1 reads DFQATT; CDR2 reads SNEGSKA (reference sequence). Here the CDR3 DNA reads TGCAGTGCTAGAGGTCCGGGACAGGGGAACAATGAGCAGTTCTTC. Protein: CSARGPGQGNNEQFF.

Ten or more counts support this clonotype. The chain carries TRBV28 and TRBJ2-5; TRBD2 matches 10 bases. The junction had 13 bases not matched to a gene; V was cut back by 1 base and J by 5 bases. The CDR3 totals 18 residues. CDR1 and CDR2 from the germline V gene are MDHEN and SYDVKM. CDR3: CASSLLPRLAGVGETQYF. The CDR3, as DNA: TGTGCCAGCAGTTTATTGCCCAGGCTAGCGGGAGTTGGGGAGACCCAGTACTTC.

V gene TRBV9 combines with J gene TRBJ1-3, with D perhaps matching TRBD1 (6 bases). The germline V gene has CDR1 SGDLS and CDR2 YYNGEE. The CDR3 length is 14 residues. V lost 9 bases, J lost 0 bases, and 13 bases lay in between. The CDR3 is CATGGGFSGNTIYF. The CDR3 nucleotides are TGTGCCACCGGGGGGGGCTTCTCTGGAAACACCATATATTTT.

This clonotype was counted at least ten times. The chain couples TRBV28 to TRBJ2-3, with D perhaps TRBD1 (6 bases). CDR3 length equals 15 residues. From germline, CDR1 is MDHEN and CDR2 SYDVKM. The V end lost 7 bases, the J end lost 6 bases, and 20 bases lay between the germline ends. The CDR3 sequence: CASTLDQGILDTQYF. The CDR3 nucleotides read TGTGCCAGCACCCTAGACCAGGGGATCCTCGATACGCAGTATTTT.

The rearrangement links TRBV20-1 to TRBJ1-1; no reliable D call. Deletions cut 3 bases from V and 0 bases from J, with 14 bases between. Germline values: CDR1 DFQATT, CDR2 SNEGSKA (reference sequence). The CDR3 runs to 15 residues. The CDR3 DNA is TGCAGTGCTAGTCTCAATCGGGCATTGAACACTGAAGCTTTCTTT. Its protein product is CSASLNRALNTEAFF.

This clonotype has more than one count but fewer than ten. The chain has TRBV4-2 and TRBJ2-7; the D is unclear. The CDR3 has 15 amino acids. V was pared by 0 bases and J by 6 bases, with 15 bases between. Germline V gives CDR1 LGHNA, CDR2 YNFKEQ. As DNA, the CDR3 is TGTGCCAGCAGCCAAGATCCCACTGGCATAGGCGAGCAGTACTTC. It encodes CASSQDPTGIGEQYF.

The CDR3 coding sequence is TGTGCCAGCAGCGCAGACTCAGGGAACTATGGCTACACCTTC. Residues: CASSADSGNYGYTF. The chain couples TRBV7-2 to TRBJ1-2; tentative D call: TRBD1 (5 bases). The V end was cut by 5 bases, the J end by 2 bases, with 12 bases between. CDR1 and CDR2 from the germline V gene are SGHTA and FQGNSA. There are 14 residues in the CDR3.

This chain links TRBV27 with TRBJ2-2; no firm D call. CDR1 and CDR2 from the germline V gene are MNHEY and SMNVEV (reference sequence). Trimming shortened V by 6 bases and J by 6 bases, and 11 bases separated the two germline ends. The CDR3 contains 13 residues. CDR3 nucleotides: TGTGCCAGCAGGGATAGTAAGGCCGGGGAGCTGTTTTTT. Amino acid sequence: CASRDSKAGELFF.

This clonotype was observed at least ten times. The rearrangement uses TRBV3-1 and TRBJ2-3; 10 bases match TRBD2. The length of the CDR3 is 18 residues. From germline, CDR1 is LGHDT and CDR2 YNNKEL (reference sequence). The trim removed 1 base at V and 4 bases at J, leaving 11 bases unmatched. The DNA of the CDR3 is TGTGCCAGCAGCCAAGTCCGGGCTAGCGGGAGAAGAGCAGATACGCAGTATTTT. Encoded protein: CASSQVRASGRRADTQYF.

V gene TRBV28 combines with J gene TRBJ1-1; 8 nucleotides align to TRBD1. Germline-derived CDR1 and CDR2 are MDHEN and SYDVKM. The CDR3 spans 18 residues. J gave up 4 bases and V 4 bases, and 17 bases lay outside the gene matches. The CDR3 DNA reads TGTGCCAGCAGTTCAGGAGGGCTTTCAGGGGGCGCGGGCACTGAAGCTTTCTTT. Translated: CASSSGGLSGGAGTEAFF.

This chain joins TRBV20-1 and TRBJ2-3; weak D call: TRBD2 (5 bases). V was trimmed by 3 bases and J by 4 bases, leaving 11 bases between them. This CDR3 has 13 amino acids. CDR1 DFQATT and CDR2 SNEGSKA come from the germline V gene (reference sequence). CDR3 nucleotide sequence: TGCAGTGCTAGCCTAGCAGTGGCAGATACGCAGTATTTT. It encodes CSASLAVADTQYF.

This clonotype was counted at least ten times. CDR3 sequence reads: CASSTPAGRRNTEAFF. Written as DNA, the CDR3 is TGTGCCAGTAGTACCCCTGCGGGGAGGAGGAACACTGAAGCTTTCTTT. The chain recombines TRBV19 with TRBJ1-1, with unresolved D. V dropped 4 bases and J dropped 1 base, with 16 bases sitting between them. Germline CDR1 LNHDA, CDR2 SQIVND (reference sequence). The CDR3 is 16 residues long.

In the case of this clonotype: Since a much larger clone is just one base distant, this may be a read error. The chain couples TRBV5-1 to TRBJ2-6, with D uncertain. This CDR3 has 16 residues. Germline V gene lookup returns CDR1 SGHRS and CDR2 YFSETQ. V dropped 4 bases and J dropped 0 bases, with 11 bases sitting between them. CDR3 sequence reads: CASSTWMVSGANVLTF. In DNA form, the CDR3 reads TGCGCCAGCAGCACTTGGATGGTCTCTGGGGCCAACGTCCTGACTTTC.

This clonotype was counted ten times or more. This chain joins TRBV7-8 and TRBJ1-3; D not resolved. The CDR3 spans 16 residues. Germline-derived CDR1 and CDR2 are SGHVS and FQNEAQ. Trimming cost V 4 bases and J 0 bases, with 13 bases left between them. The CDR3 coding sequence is TGTGCCAGCAGCTATGCGGGCACAAACTCTGGAAACACCATATATTTT. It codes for CASSYAGTNSGNTIYF.